The TCR beta chain under discussion was sequenced for a study of blood T cell repertoires in COVID-19. Assay used: immunoSEQ multiplex PCR; TCRdb lists only in-frame clones, some missing. The sample holds approximately 210,000 clones, around 80% seen once. In its sample, this clone was seen a few times. The CDR3 consists of 16 residues. Germline V gene lookup returns CDR1 LGHNA and CDR2 YSLEER. V lost 3 bases and J 3 bases, leaving 15 bases between the germline ends. The specimen was peripheral blood. The chain links TRBV4-3 to TRBJ2-1; D is perhaps TRBD2 (6 bases). The origin of this receptor is a woman aged 40-49 years with acute or convalescent COVID-19. The CDR3 loop is CASSQVADLIYNEQFF. CDR3 bases: TGCGCCAGCAGCCAGGTAGCGGATCTCATCTACAATGAGCAGTTCTTC.